The sequence of this T cell receptor (beta chain) was determined in a study of T-cell memory formation after mild COVID-19. Study-wide results and caveats: Clones shrinking from day 15 to 85 showed even CD4/CD8 mixes; later expanders tilted CD4+. CD4+ contracting clones lay mainly in CM and EM, CD8+ ones in EMRA.

Germline CDR1 is SGHTA and CDR2 is FQGNSA. The CDR3 loop spans 13 amino acids. Trimming cost V 5 bases and J 9 bases, with 14 bases left between them. To note about this clonotype: Its matching antigen is unknown.

5'RACE with constant-segment primers built TCRalpha and TCRbeta cDNA libraries with UMIs. TCRdb reprocessed the 5' RACE reads via MiXCR and lists one record per CDR3 protein. The table includes fewer than 400,000 distinct CDR3 sequences, approximately 16% detected once. The sequenced material came from PBMCs or a T cell subset sorted from them (not recorded which). This clonotype was sampled from a man aged 18 to 35 who had mild COVID-19 (a few samples of this study predate the infection). Cell type and time point are not known. The rearrangement links TRBV7-2 to TRBJ1-5; D remains ambiguous. CDR3 sequence: CASSPETAWPQHF. CDR3 DNA: TGTGCCAGCAGCCCCGAGACCGCCTGGCCCCAGCATTTT.